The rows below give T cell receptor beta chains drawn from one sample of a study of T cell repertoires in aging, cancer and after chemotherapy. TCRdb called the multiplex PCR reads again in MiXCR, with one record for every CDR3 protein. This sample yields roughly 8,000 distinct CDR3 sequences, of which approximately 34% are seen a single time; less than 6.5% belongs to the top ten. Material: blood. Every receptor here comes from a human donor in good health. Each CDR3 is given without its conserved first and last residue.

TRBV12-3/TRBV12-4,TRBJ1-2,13,ASSLAHGTAYGYT
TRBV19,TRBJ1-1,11,ASSIHLDTEAF
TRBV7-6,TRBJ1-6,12,ASSLFRSNSPLH
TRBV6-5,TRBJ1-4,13,ASSYAGTGREKLF
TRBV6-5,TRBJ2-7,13,ASSPGPGYSYEQY
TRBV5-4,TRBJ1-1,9,ASSVEYEAF
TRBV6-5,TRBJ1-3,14,ASSLGTTGTGNTIY
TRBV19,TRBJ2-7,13,ASSMSLGDTYEQY
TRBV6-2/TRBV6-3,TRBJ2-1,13,GSSWTSGSYNEQF
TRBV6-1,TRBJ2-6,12,ASSEGVGANVLT
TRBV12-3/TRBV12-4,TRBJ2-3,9,ACGVGDTQY
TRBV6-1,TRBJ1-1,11,ATSGTENTEAF
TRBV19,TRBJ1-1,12,ASSRSGGGTEAF
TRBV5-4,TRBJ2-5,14,ASTPTGRPNQETQY
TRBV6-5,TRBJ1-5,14,ASRPGRGISNQPQH
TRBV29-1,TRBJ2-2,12,SVVQGSYTGELF
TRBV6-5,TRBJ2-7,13,ASSYFGQGAREQY
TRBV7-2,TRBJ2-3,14,ASSPNGPSGGDTQY
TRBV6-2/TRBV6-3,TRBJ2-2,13,ASSKPKGGTGELF
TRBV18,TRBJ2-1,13,ASSPERGLINEQF
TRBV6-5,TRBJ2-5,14,ASSSPGLARDETQY
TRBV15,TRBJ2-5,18,ATSRDFPGLAGGEQETQY
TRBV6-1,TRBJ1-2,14,ASSEMQGANGYGYT
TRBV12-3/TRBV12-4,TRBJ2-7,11,ASSYGAQDEQY
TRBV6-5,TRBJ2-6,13,ASSPQASGANVLT
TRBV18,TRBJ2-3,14,ASSPSQTGVTDTQY
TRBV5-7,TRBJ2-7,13,ASSLDGGRSNEQY
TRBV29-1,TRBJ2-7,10,SALTGGSEQY
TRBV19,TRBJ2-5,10,ASSTRSGSQY
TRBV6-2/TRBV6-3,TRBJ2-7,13,ASSQRGTGAYEQY
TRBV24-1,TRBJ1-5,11,ATSAGLLRPQH
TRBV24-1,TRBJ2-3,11,ASSGGARDTQY
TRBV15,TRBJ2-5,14,ATSGWTASPQETQY
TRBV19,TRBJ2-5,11,ASSILGAETQY
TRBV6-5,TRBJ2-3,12,ASSYGPATDTQY
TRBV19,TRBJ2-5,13,ASSTRHRAQETQY
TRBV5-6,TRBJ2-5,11,ASSFGDLETQY
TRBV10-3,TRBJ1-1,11,AIMRTANTEAF
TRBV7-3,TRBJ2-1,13,ASSLDRGSYNEQF
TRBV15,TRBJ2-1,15,ATSRVVGRSSYNEQF
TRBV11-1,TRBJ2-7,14,ASSPGGLAGVYEQY
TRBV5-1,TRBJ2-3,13,ASSLQGGYTDTQY